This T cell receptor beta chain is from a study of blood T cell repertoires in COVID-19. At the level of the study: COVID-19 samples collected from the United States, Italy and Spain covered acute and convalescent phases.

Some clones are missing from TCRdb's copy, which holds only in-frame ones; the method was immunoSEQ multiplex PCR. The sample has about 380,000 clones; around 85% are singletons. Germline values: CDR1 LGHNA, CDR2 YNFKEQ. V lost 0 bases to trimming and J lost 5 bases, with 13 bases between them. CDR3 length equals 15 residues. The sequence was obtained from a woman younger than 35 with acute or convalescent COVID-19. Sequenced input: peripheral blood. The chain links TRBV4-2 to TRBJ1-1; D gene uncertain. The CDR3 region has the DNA TGTGCCAGCAGCCAAGAGGCAGGTCAGTGGACTGAAGCTTTCTTT. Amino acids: CASSQEAGQWTEAFF.